The 32 T cell receptor beta chains listed next were all sequenced from one sample in a study of T cells after yellow fever vaccination. Using its own MiXCR run on the 5' RACE reads, TCRdb lists one record per CDR3 protein. The top ten hold roughly 18% of the sample, which has more than 350,000 distinct CDR3 sequences, about 9.9% seen once. The sequenced sample was PBMCs, obtained on the day of the first yellow fever vaccination. These receptors all stem from a man between 18 and 29 years old who received the YFV17D yellow fever vaccine.

This clonotype was observed many times. The rearrangement links TRBV15 to TRBJ1-1, with TRBD1 as a possible D gene (5 bases). Germline V lookup: CDR1 LNHNV, CDR2 YYDKDF (reference sequence). V shed 3 bases and J shed 6 bases, with 17 bases lying between them. This CDR3 has 15 amino acids. Here the CDR3 DNA reads TGTGCCACCAGCAGGGAAAAAGGGGAGACCCCTGAAGCTTTCTTT. Translation gives CATSREKGETPEAFF.

This clonotype was recorded a few times. This chain links TRBV5-1 with TRBJ2-7; D call uncertain. CDR3 size: 13 residues. V dropped 1 base and J dropped 6 bases, with 11 bases sitting between them. Germline-derived CDR1 and CDR2 are SGHRS and YFSETQ. The CDR3: CASSLTKLGEQYF. CDR3 bases: TGCGCCAGCAGCTTGACGAAACTTGGCGAGCAGTACTTC.

The chain is built from TRBV3-1 and TRBJ2-1, with TRBD1 as a possible D gene (6 bases). The CDR3 runs to 22 residues. Looked up from germline, CDR1 is LGHDT and CDR2 is YNNKEL (reference sequence). V shed 0 bases and J shed 1 base, with 28 bases lying between them. CDR3 DNA: TGTGCCAGCAGCCAAGATAGGCTCAGGGGACACCCTAAGGGTTGGTCCTACAATGAGCAGTTCTTC. Translated: CASSQDRLRGHPKGWSYNEQFF.

CDR3 region: CASSRTGNEQYV. The CDR3 coding sequence is TGTGCCAGCAGCCGGACAGGGAACGAGCAGTACGTC. The chain joins TRBV7-9 to TRBJ2-7; 8 bases fit TRBD1. CDR1 is SEHNR and CDR2 is FQNEAQ in the germline V gene (reference sequence). The J segment lost 5 bases and the V segment lost 5 bases, leaving 2 bases of the junction unmatched. CDR3 length: 12 residues.

This clonotype occurred many times. This chain connects TRBV15 to TRBJ2-7; TRBD1 aligns across 7 bases. Looked up from germline, CDR1 is LNHNV and CDR2 is YYDKDF (reference sequence). This CDR3 has 14 amino acids. Unmatched junction bases numbered 4, after V lost 2 bases and J lost 3 bases. This CDR3 is CATSRTGQSYEQYF. As DNA, the CDR3 is TGTGCCACCAGCAGAACGGGACAGAGCTACGAGCAGTACTTC. The variable domain in full, with the rest retrieved from reference TRBV15 and TRBJ2-7, is DAMVIQNPRYQVTQFGKPVTLSCSQTLNHNVMYWYQQKSSQAPKLLFHYYDKDFNNEADTPDNFQSRRPNTSFCFLDIRSPGLGDTAMYLCATSRTGQSYEQYFGPGTRLTVT.

This clonotype was recorded a few times. The chain uses TRBV18 and TRBJ2-3; the match to TRBD1 covers 10 bases. In germline, CDR1 is KGHSH, CDR2 LQKENI. Losses at the gene ends were 1 base for V and 5 bases for J; bases not matched to a gene: 12. The CDR3 contains 18 residues. The CDR3 is CASSPLSPGQGIQDTQYF. In nucleotides, the CDR3 is TGTGCCAGCTCACCACTGTCTCCGGGACAGGGGATCCAAGATACGCAGTATTTT.

This clonotype occurred a few times. The chain has TRBV4-1 and TRBJ2-6, with 8 bases that match TRBD1. V was clipped by 3 bases and J by 0 bases; unmatched bases: 10. This CDR3 is built from 19 residues. Germline-derived CDR1 and CDR2 are MGHRA and YSYEKL. CDR3 coding DNA: TGCGCCAGCAGCCATTACGGGACAGGAAAAATCTCTGGGGCCAACGTCCTGACTTTC. Translation: CASSHYGTGKISGANVLTF.

The V and J genes are TRBV28 and TRBJ2-3; 10 positions match TRBD1. V lost 7 bases, J lost 3 bases, and 10 bases stayed unmatched. The CDR3 consists of 16 residues. Germline V gene data show CDR1 as MDHEN and CDR2 as SYDVKM. The CDR3 coding sequence is TGTGCCAGCAAACTAGACAGGGGGCGCGCGACAGATACGCAGTATTTT. The encoded protein is CASKLDRGRATDTQYF. Based on the CDR3 plus reference TRBV28 and TRBJ2-3, the full variable domain is DVKVTQSSRYLVKRTGEKVFLECVQDMDHENMFWYRQDPGLGLRLIYFSYDVKMKEKGDIPEGYSVSREKKERFSLILESASTNQTSMYLCASKLDRGRATDTQYFGPGTRLTVL.

The V gene is TRBV20-1, the J gene TRBJ2-3, with D unresolved. The ends were cut back, 6 bases at V and 4 bases at J, with 14 bases in the middle. Per the germline V gene, CDR1 is DFQATT and CDR2 is SNEGSKA (reference sequence). The CDR3 is 13 amino acids. In nucleotides, the CDR3 is TGCAGTGCCTATACGGGTGGGGCAGATACGCAGTATTTT. This codes for CSAYTGGADTQYF.

This clonotype was counted a few times. The rearrangement links TRBV30 to TRBJ2-5, with D uncertain. The V end lost 1 base, the J end lost 3 bases, and 0 bases lay between the germline ends. The CDR3 is made up of 10 amino acids. Germline V gene data show CDR1 as GTSNPN and CDR2 as SVGIG (reference sequence). CDR3 DNA sequence: TGTGCCTGGAGTGAAGAGACCCAGTACTTC. It yields the protein CAWSEETQYF.

This clonotype was picked up a small number of times. V is TRBV5-1 and J is TRBJ1-1; D unclear. V was clipped by 5 bases and J by 3 bases, with 17 bases between them. The germline V gene has CDR1 SGHRS and CDR2 YFSETQ. The CDR3 loop spans 15 amino acids. The CDR3 loop is CASRADGVGDTEAFF. The CDR3 DNA reads TGCGCCAGCAGGGCAGATGGAGTAGGAGACACTGAAGCTTTCTTT.

This sequence joins TRBV6-1 and TRBJ2-5; TRBD2 matches at 7 bases. V shed 7 bases and J 5 bases; nucleotides not matched to a gene: 7. CDR3 length: 13 amino acids. Germline V gives CDR1 MNHNS, CDR2 SASEGT. The CDR3 loop is CASKLAPRETQYF. DNA of the CDR3: TGTGCCAGCAAACTAGCGCCCCGGGAGACCCAGTACTTC.

The chain carries TRBV27 and TRBJ2-1; 8 bases align to TRBD1. This CDR3 is built from 14 residues. V dropped 2 bases and J dropped 6; count of bases not matched to a gene: 3. The germline gives CDR1 MNHEY, CDR2 SMNVEV (reference sequence). The DNA of the CDR3 is TGTGCCAGCAGTTTAGGCAGGGGGCTCAATGAGCAGTTCTTC. Protein sequence: CASSLGRGLNEQFF.

This rearrangement joins TRBV11-3 to TRBJ2-7; 14 bases fit TRBD2. V shed 7 bases and J 0 bases; nucleotides not matched to a gene: 5. The germline V gene encodes CDR1 SGHNT and CDR2 YENEEA. This CDR3 comprises 16 residues. The CDR3 loop is CASTRTSGGCSYEQYV. Here the CDR3 DNA reads TGTGCCAGCACACGGACTAGCGGGGGGTGCTCCTACGAGCAGTACGTC.

This clonotype was found a few times. The chain carries TRBV3-1 and TRBJ1-1, with D possibly being TRBD1 (5 bases). The V gene lost 4 bases and the J gene lost 1 base, with 13 bases spanning the gap. Germline CDR1 LGHDT, CDR2 YNNKEL (reference sequence). The CDR3 extends over 15 amino acids. As DNA, the CDR3 is TGTGCCAGCAGCCTTCTAATCACAGGGAACACTGAAGCTTTCTTT. Its translation: CASSLLITGNTEAFF.

The chain recombines TRBV4-3 with TRBJ2-3; D gene ambiguous. Germline-derived CDR1 and CDR2 are LGHNA and YSLEER. With 4 bases removed from V and 4 bases from J, the gap between germline ends came to 15 bases. This CDR3 is built from 15 residues. CDR3 nucleotide sequence: TGCGCCAGCAGCCGAGGCCCTAATCAGCCAGATACGCAGTATTTT. Encoded protein: CASSRGPNQPDTQYF.

The chain is built from TRBV5-1 and TRBJ2-5; no definite D call. The germline CDR1 and CDR2 sequences are SGHRS and YFSETQ. V gave up 1 base and J gave up 3 bases, with 4 bases separating them. The CDR3 is 12 residues long. The CDR3 sequence is CASSLPEETQYF. Written as DNA, the CDR3 is TGCGCCAGCAGCTTGCCAGAAGAGACCCAGTACTTC.

The table lists this clonotype with a few counts. This sequence joins TRBV5-1 and TRBJ2-1; 7 bases agree with TRBD1. The CDR3 loop spans 17 amino acids. V shed 4 bases, J shed 7 bases, and the junction held 17 bases outside the gene matches. Looked up from germline, CDR1 is SGHRS and CDR2 is YFSETQ. The DNA for the CDR3 is TGCGCCAGCAGCCTGGAGCCCGGGACAGCCAGCAGGAATGAGCAGTTCTTC. Protein product: CASSLEPGTASRNEQFF.

This clonotype was counted ten times or more. The rearrangement uses TRBV2 and TRBJ1-1; TRBD1 aligns across 8 bases. The CDR3 runs 15 residues. Germline CDR1 reads SNHLY; CDR2 reads FYNNEI. J gave up 0 bases and V 8 bases, and 8 bases lay outside the gene matches. The CDR3 sequence: CASSGQGALNTEAFF. In nucleotides, the CDR3 is TGTGCCAGCTCGGGGCAGGGGGCCTTGAACACTGAAGCTTTCTTT.

V and J are TRBV3-1 and TRBJ1-4; no clear D gene. Germline V CDR1 and CDR2: LGHDT, YNNKEL (reference sequence). The ends were cut back, 4 bases at V and 2 bases at J, with 14 bases in the middle. The CDR3 is made up of 16 amino acids. This chain's CDR3 is CASSPGVAVTNEKLFF. In nucleotides, the CDR3 is TGTGCCAGCAGCCCCGGCGTTGCAGTCACTAATGAAAAACTGTTTTTT.

This clonotype was detected only a few times. The chain uses TRBV5-4 and TRBJ2-3; TRBD1 or TRBD2 may be the D gene (5 bases each). In germline, CDR1 is SGHNT, CDR2 YYREEE (reference sequence). V was cut by 3 bases and J by 0 bases, with 8 bases left in between. The CDR3 covers 14 residues. In DNA form, the CDR3 reads TGTGCCAGCAGCTGGGGCGGGAGCACAGATACGCAGTATTTT. Protein: CASSWGGSTDTQYF.

The chain carries TRBV5-6 and TRBJ2-1; D not resolved. V lost 0 bases and J 14 bases, leaving 9 bases between the germline ends. Germline V gives CDR1 SGHDT, CDR2 YYEEEE. The CDR3 is made up of 11 amino acids. CDR3 in DNA: TGTGCCAGCAGCTTGGAGGCTAAGGAGTTCTTC. As protein: CASSLEAKEFF.

This clonotype was detected ten times or more. The DNA for the CDR3 is TGTGCCAGCAGCCCGGGTCCGGGCGAGCTAGCCAAAAACATTCAGTACTTC. This translates into CASSPGPGELAKNIQYF. The chain has TRBV7-3 and TRBJ2-4; D unclear. Trimming took 5 bases from V and 0 from J, leaving 17 bases between them. The CDR3 is made up of 17 amino acids. Per the germline V gene, CDR1 is SGHTA and CDR2 is FQGTGA.

The gene calls are TRBV12-5 and TRBJ1-5; D is ambiguous. CDR1 is LGHNT and CDR2 is FRNRAP in the germline V gene. The V gene lost 3 bases and the J gene lost 6 bases, with 9 bases spanning the gap. The CDR3 is made up of 13 amino acids. Here the CDR3 DNA reads TGTGCTAGTGGTTTACACCCGGGTCAGCCCCAGCATTTT. It is translated as CASGLHPGQPQHF.

This clonotype was counted between two and nine times. The CDR3 DNA follows: TGTGCCAGCAGCCAATCAATAGGGCAGACCACCTACGAGCAGTACTTC. Amino acid sequence: CASSQSIGQTTYEQYF. This rearrangement joins TRBV16 to TRBJ2-7; D remains unclear. The germline gives CDR1 KGHSY, CDR2 FQNENV. V was trimmed by 0 bases and J by 2 bases, leaving 14 bases between them. This CDR3 spans 16 amino acids. Looking up the rest from reference TRBV16 and TRBJ2-7 gives the full variable domain: GEEVAQTPKHLVRGEGQKAKLYCAPIKGHSYVFWYQQVLKNEFKFLISFQNENVFDETGMPKERFSAKCLPNSPCSLEIQATKLEDSAVYFCASSQSIGQTTYEQYFGPGTRLTVT.

The chain employs TRBV20-1 and TRBJ2-1, with a tentative D call TRBD1 (5 bases). CDR1 and CDR2 from the germline V gene are DFQATT and SNEGSKA (reference sequence). The V and J ends lost 6 bases and 5 bases respectively, with 20 bases between them. The CDR3 sequence is 15 residues long. The CDR3 region has the DNA TGCAGTGCCGCTCGGACGTGGGGCTTTAACAATGAGCAGTTCTTC. Amino acids: CSAARTWGFNNEQFF.

V and J are TRBV18 and TRBJ2-1; D is perhaps TRBD1 (5 bases). This CDR3 has 13 residues. Trimming stripped 3 bases from V and 5 bases from J, with 8 bases between. The germline V gene has CDR1 KGHSH and CDR2 LQKENI. CDR3 loop: CASSPTANNEQFF. In nucleotides, the CDR3 is TGTGCCAGCTCACCGACAGCTAACAATGAGCAGTTCTTC. Complete variable domain (other parts from reference TRBV18 and TRBJ2-1): NAGVMQNPRHLVRRRGQEARLRCSPMKGHSHVYWYRQLPEEGLKFMVYLQKENIIDESGMPKERFSAEFPKEGPSILRIQQVVRGDSAAYFCASSPTANNEQFFGPGTRLTVL.

The chain combines TRBV15 with TRBJ1-6; D is uncertain. Trimming took off 0 bases at V and 2 bases at J, with 11 bases between the two ends. The CDR3 consists of 17 residues. Germline V gives CDR1 LNHNV, CDR2 YYDKDF (reference sequence). CDR3 region: CATSRDNGFTYNSPLHF. CDR3 nucleotides: TGTGCCACCAGCAGAGATAACGGGTTCACCTATAATTCACCCCTCCACTTT.

The CDR3 region has the DNA TGCAGTGCTAGACGGATAGTAGAGCAGCCCCAGCATTTT. It is translated as CSARRIVEQPQHF. The chain links TRBV20-1 to TRBJ1-5; D is ambiguous. The CDR3 has 13 amino acids. The germline gives CDR1 DFQATT, CDR2 SNEGSKA (reference sequence). V was pared by 2 bases and J by 7 bases, with 12 bases between.

This clonotype was found a few times. The chain couples TRBV2 to TRBJ2-1; 9 nucleotides line up with TRBD2. V lost 3 bases, J lost 3 bases, and 3 bases stayed unmatched. Germline CDR1 and CDR2: SNHLY and FYNNEI. CDR3 length: 15 residues. Here the CDR3 reads CASSEGRGGYNEQFF. Written as DNA, the CDR3 is TGTGCCAGCAGTGAGGGGCGGGGGGGCTACAATGAGCAGTTCTTC.

This clonotype was observed many times. The chain recombines TRBV9 with TRBJ2-1; D unresolved. This CDR3 spans 14 amino acids. Looked up from germline, CDR1 is SGDLS and CDR2 is YYNGEE. The V and J ends lost 5 bases and 0 bases respectively, with 9 bases between them. In nucleotides, the CDR3 is TGTGCCAGCAGTGAAAAGAGCTCCTACAATGAGCAGTTCTTC. It is translated as CASSEKSSYNEQFF. The complete variable domain, with remaining parts taken from reference TRBV9 and TRBJ2-1, reads DSGVTQTPKHLITATGQRVTLRCSPRSGDLSVYWYQQSLDQGLQFLIQYYNGEERAKGNILERFSAQQFPDLHSELNLSSLELGDSALYFCASSEKSSYNEQFFGPGTRLTVL.

The rearrangement uses TRBV11-2 and TRBJ2-5; 13 bases map to TRBD2. The germline V gene has CDR1 SGHAT and CDR2 FQNNGV. This CDR3 contains 15 residues. V lost 5 bases to trimming and J lost 6 bases; unmatched junction nucleotides: 6. CDR3 sequence (DNA): TGTGCCAGCAGCATACTAGCGGGGGGGCTTCAGACCCAGTACTTC. As protein: CASSILAGGLQTQYF.